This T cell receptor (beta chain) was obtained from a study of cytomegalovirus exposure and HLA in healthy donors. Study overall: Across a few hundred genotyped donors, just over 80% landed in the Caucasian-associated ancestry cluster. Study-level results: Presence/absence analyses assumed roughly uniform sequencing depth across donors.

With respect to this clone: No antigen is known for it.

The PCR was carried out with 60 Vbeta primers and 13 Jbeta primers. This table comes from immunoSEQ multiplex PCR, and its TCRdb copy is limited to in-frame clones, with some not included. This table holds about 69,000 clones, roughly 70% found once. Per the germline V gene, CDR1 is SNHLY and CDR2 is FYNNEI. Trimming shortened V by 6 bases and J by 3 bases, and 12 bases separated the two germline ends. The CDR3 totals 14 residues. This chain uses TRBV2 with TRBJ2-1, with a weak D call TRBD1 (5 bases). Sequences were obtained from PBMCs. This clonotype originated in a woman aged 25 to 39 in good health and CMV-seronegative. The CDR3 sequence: CASRKDTNYNEQFF. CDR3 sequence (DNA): TGTGCCAGCAGGAAGGACACAAACTACAATGAGCAGTTCTTC.